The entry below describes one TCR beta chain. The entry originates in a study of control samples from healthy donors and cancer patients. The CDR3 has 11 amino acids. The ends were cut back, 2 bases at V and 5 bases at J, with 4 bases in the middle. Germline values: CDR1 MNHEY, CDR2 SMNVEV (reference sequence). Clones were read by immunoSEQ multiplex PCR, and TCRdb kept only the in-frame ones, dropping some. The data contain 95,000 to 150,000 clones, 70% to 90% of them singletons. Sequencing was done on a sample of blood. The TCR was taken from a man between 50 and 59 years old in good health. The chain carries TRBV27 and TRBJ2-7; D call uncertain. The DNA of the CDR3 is TGTGCCAGCAGTTTACTCAACGAGCAGTACTTC. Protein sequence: CASSLLNEQYF.